The 9 T cell receptor beta chains below were found in one sample sequenced in a study of T cells after yellow fever vaccination. TCRdb re-called the 5' RACE reads through MiXCR, storing one row per CDR3 protein. This table holds under 100,000 distinct CDR3 sequences, under 6.5% found once. The sample in question was CD8+ T cells sorted from PBMCs, obtained 10 days after the yellow fever booster vaccination. The receptors were sampled from a man aged 18 to 29 who received the YFV17D yellow fever vaccine.

This clonotype showed up just a few times. The chain joins TRBV6-1 to TRBJ1-1, with a weak D call TRBD1 (5 bases). Germline V gene lookup returns CDR1 MNHNS and CDR2 SASEGT. Trimming took 7 bases from V and 3 from J, leaving 9 bases between them. CDR3 size: 12 residues. The CDR3 here is CASIRQHTEAFF. The CDR3 nucleotides read TGTGCCAGCATACGACAGCACACTGAAGCTTTCTTT.

This clonotype was seen ten or more times. V usage is TRBV20-1 and J usage is TRBJ2-3; 9 nucleotides line up with TRBD2. Trimming cost V 6 bases and J 2 bases; bases outside gene matches: 15. The CDR3 sequence is 17 residues long. Germline V CDR1 and CDR2: DFQATT, SNEGSKA (reference sequence). The CDR3 coding sequence is TGCAGTGCGTCCGGGGAGCGGGGGGCTGCGCTCACAGATACGCAGTATTTT. This translates into CSASGERGAALTDTQYF.

The genes are TRBV7-6 and TRBJ2-1; 7 positions agree with TRBD2. The CDR3 length is 14 residues. J gave up 8 bases and V 4 bases, and 8 bases lay outside the gene matches. Germline CDR1 SGHVS, CDR2 FNYEAQ. The CDR3 protein is CASSSAGISDEQFF. DNA for the CDR3: TGTGCCAGCAGCTCAGCGGGGATTAGCGATGAGCAGTTCTTC.

This chain joins TRBV12-3 or TRBV12-4 and TRBJ2-2; 9 bases map to TRBD1. Unmatched junction bases numbered 6, after V lost 7 bases and J lost 3 bases. CDR3 length: 15 amino acids. The CDR3 DNA is TGTGCCAGCACGGCGGGACAGGGTTACACCGGGGAGCTGTTTTTT. Translation gives CASTAGQGYTGELFF.

V gene TRBV21-1 combines with J gene TRBJ1-2; no check of the table's D call, TRBD1, against the DNA was made. TRBV21-1 is shown as a pseudogene. The CDR3 spans 15 residues. The DNA for the CDR3 is TGTGCCAGCCCCCCGGACAGGGAAATATGGTATGGCTACACCTTC. It is translated as CASPPDREIWYGYTF.

The J gene is TRBJ1-5, the V gene TRBV4-3; D is unclear. CDR3 length: 15 amino acids. The V and J ends lost 1 base and 0 bases respectively, with 7 bases between them. Per germline, CDR1 LGHNA and CDR2 YSLEER. The DNA of the CDR3 is TGCGCCAGCAGCCAAGCCTGGCATAGCAATCAGCCCCAGCATTTT. This encodes CASSQAWHSNQPQHF.

The rearrangement links TRBV3-1 to TRBJ2-1; 10 bases match TRBD2. Per the germline V gene, CDR1 is LGHDT and CDR2 is YNNKEL (reference sequence). The trim removed 3 bases at V and 10 bases at J, leaving 9 bases unmatched. The CDR3 runs 15 residues. Here the CDR3 reads CASSHALAGAGEQFF. CDR3 coding DNA: TGTGCCAGCAGCCACGCTCTAGCGGGGGCGGGGGAGCAGTTCTTC.

The chain recombines TRBV11-2 with TRBJ2-1; 9 positions match TRBD1. V was clipped by 4 bases and J by 6 bases; unmatched bases: 7. The length of the CDR3 is 15 residues. Germline V gene data show CDR1 as SGHAT and CDR2 as FQNNGV. The CDR3 reads CASSSTRDRANEQFF. The CDR3 bases are TGTGCCAGCAGCTCCACCCGGGACAGGGCCAATGAGCAGTTCTTC.

Ten or more counts support this clonotype. The rearrangement links TRBV6-2 or TRBV6-3 to TRBJ2-1; possibly TRBD2 for D (5 bases). Germline CDR1 reads MNHEY; CDR2 reads SVGEGT. The CDR3 is made up of 17 amino acids. Trimming cost V 6 bases and J 5 bases, with 23 bases left between them. CDR3 sequence: CASRPPDLAGSNNEQFF. The CDR3 nucleotides are TGTGCCAGCAGACCCCCAGACCTAGCCGGGTCTAACAATGAGCAGTTCTTC.